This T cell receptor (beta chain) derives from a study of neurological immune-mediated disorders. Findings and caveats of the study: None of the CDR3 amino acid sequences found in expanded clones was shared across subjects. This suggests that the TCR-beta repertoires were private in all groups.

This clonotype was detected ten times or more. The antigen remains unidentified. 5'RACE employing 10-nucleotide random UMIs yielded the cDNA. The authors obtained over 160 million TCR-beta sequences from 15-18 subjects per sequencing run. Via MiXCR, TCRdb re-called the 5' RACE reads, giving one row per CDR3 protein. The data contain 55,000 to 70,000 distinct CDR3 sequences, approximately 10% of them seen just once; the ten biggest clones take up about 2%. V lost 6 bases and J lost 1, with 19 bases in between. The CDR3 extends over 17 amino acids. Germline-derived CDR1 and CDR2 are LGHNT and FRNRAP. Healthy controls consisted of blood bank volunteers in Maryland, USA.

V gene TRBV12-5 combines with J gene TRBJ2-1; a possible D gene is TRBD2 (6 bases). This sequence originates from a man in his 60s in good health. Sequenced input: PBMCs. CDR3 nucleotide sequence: TGTGCTAGTGGCCCCGAATTAGGGAGGCCGTCCTACAATGAGCAGTTCTTC. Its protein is CASGPELGRPSYNEQFF. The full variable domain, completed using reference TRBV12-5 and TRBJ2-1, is DARVTQTPRHKVTEMGQEVTMRCQPILGHNTVFWYRQTMMQGLELLAYFRNRAPLDDSGMPKDRFSAEMPDATLATLKIQPSEPRDSAVYFCASGPELGRPSYNEQFFGPGTRLTVL.